Below are 5 T cell receptor beta chains sequenced from a single sample in a study of tumor-infiltrating T cells and Merkel cell polyomavirus (dated by TCRdb to 2016 to 2017). About the study as a whole: The study examined CD8+ T cells specific for the Merkel cell polyomavirus KLL epitope in Merkel cell carcinoma patients.

By immunohistochemistry, the tumors of all patients showed robust positive staining for Merkel cell polyomavirus Large T antigen. To prepare the library, the immunoSEQ multiplex PCR assay was applied. In TCRdb, the immuneACCESS table is reduced to in-frame sequences with V and J assigned. These tables do not hold every clone; where another copy was compared, an unresolved V gene accounts for under half, and the others remain unexplained. This sample holds about 25,000 clones; around 90% were observed only once. The top ten clonotypes cover roughly 2.7% of the sample. The sequenced material came from lymph node tissue. These receptors were collected from a man aged 45-60 years with Merkel cell carcinoma.

The chain has TRBV6-5 and TRBJ2-5; TRBD1 might be the D (6 bases). Trimming stripped 4 bases from V and 1 base from J, with 10 bases between. Germline CDR1 reads MNHEY; CDR2 reads SVGAGI. The CDR3 runs 14 residues. DNA of the CDR3: TGTGCCAGCAGTTTCCGACAGGTCCAAGAGACCCAGTACTTC. It codes for CASSFRQVQETQYF.

CDR3 DNA: TGTGCCAGCAGTCCTCCGGGGACTAGGGTAAATACGCAGTATTTT. This translates into CASSPPGTRVNTQYF. The J gene is TRBJ2-3, the V gene TRBV28, with TRBD2 identical over 8 bases. The CDR3 covers 15 residues. V lost 5 bases and J lost 7; bases outside the gene matches: 11. Germline V CDR1 and CDR2: MDHEN, SYDVKM.

The chain joins TRBV2 to TRBJ1-5, with 7 bases that match TRBD1. Looked up from germline, CDR1 is SNHLY and CDR2 is FYNNEI. Trimming at V came to 7 bases and at J to 2 bases, leaving 2 bases not matched to a gene. This CDR3 has 13 amino acids. CDR3 loop: CASTGTGNQPQHF. CDR3 sequence (DNA): TGTGCCAGCACTGGGACAGGCAATCAGCCCCAGCATTTT.

This chain connects TRBV7-2 to TRBJ1-2; 8 bases match TRBD1. The CDR3 covers 15 residues. V shed 2 bases, J shed 6 bases, and the junction held 8 bases outside the gene matches. CDR1 SGHTA and CDR2 FQGNSA come from the germline V gene. The DNA for the CDR3 is TGTGCCAGCAGCTTAAAAGACAGGGGAGGGAATGGCTACACCTTC. It translates to CASSLKDRGGNGYTF.

V and J are TRBV7-3 and TRBJ2-6, with 8 bases fitting TRBD1. Germline V lookup: CDR1 SGHTA, CDR2 FQGTGA. This CDR3 is built from 16 residues. V shed 5 bases and J 2 bases; nucleotides not matched to a gene: 5. The CDR3 here is CASSANRGTGANVLTF. The CDR3 DNA is TGTGCCAGCAGCGCGAACAGGGGGACTGGGGCCAACGTCCTGACTTTC.